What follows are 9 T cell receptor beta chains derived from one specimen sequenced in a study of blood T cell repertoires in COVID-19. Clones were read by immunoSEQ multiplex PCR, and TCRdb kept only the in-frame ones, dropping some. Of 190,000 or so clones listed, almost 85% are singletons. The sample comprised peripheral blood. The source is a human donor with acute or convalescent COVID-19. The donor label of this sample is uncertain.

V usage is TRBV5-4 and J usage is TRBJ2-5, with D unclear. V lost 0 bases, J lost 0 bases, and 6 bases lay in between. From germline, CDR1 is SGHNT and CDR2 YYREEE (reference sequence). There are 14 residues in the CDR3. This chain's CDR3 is CASSLVSDQETQYF. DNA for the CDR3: TGTGCCAGCAGCTTGGTGAGCGACCAAGAGACCCAGTACTTC.

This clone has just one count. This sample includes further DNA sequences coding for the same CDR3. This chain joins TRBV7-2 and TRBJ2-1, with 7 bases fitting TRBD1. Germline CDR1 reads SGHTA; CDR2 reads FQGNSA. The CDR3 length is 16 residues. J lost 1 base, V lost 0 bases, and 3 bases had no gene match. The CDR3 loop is CASSLASGGSYNEQFF. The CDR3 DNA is TGTGCCAGCAGCTTAGCATCAGGGGGATCCTACAATGAGCAGTTCTTC.

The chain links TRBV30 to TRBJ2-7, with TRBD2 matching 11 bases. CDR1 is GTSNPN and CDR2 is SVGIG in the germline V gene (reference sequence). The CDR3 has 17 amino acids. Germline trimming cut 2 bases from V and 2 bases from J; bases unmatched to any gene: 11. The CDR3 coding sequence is TGTGCCTGGAGTTCTCATACTAGCGGGAGAGCCCCCTACGAGCAGTACTTC. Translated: CAWSSHTSGRAPYEQYF.

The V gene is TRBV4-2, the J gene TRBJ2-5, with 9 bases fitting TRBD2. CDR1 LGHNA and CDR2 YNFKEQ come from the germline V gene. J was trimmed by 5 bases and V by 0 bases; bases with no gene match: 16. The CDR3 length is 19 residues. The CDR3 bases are TGTGCCAGCAGCCAAGATCGGCTAGCGGGGTCCGGGGGAGTGGAGACCCAGTACTTC. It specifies CASSQDRLAGSGGVETQYF.

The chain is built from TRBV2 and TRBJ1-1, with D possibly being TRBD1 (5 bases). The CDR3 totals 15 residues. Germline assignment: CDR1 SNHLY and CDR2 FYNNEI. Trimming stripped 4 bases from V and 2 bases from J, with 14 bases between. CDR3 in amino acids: CASSASGNPNTEAFF. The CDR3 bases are TGTGCCAGCAGTGCATCAGGGAACCCTAACACTGAAGCTTTCTTT.

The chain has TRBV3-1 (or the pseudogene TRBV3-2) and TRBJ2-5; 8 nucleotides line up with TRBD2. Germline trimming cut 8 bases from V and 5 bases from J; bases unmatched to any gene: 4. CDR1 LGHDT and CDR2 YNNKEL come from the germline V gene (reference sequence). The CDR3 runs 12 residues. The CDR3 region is CASHRGGETQYF. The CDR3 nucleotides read TGTGCCAGCCACCGGGGGGGGGAGACCCAGTACTTC.

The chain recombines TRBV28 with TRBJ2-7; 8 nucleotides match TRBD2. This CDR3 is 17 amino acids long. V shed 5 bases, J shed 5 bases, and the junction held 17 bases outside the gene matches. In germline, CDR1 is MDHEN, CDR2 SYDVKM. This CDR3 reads CASSPYGRGFLGNEQYF. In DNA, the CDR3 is TGTGCCAGCAGTCCTTACGGGAGGGGGTTCCTAGGGAACGAGCAGTACTTC. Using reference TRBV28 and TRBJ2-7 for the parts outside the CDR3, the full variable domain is DVKVTQSSRYLVKRTGEKVFLECVQDMDHENMFWYRQDPGLGLRLIYFSYDVKMKEKGDIPEGYSVSREKKERFSLILESASTNQTSMYLCASSPYGRGFLGNEQYFGPGTRLTVT.

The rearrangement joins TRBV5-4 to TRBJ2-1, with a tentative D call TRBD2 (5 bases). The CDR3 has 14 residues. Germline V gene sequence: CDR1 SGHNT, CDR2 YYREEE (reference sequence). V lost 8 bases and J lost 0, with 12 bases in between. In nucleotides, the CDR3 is TGTGCCAGTAGGCGGGTGGCCTCCTACAATGAGCAGTTCTTC. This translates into CASRRVASYNEQFF.

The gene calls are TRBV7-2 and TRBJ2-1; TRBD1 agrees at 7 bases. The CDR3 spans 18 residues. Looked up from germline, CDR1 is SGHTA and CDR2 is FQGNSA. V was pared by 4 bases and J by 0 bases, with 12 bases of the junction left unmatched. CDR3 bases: TGTGCCAGCAGCTGGGCGAGGCCAGGGGGAAGCTCCTACAATGAGCAGTTCTTC. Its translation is CASSWARPGGSSYNEQFF.